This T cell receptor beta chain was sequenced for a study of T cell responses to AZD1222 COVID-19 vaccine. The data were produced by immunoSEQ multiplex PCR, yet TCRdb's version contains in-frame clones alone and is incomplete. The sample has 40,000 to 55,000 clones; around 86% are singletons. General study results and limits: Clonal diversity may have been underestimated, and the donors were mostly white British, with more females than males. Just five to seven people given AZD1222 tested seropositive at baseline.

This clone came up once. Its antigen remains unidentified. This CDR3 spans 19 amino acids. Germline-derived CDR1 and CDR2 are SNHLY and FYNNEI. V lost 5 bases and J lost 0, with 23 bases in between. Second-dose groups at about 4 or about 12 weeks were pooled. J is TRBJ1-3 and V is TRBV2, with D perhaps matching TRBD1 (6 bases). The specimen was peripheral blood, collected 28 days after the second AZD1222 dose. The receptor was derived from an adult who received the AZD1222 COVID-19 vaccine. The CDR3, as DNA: TGTGCCAGCAGTCAGCGACAGGTCCTGGTCCCCAGCTCTGGAAACACCATATATTTT. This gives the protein CASSQRQVLVPSSGNTIYF.